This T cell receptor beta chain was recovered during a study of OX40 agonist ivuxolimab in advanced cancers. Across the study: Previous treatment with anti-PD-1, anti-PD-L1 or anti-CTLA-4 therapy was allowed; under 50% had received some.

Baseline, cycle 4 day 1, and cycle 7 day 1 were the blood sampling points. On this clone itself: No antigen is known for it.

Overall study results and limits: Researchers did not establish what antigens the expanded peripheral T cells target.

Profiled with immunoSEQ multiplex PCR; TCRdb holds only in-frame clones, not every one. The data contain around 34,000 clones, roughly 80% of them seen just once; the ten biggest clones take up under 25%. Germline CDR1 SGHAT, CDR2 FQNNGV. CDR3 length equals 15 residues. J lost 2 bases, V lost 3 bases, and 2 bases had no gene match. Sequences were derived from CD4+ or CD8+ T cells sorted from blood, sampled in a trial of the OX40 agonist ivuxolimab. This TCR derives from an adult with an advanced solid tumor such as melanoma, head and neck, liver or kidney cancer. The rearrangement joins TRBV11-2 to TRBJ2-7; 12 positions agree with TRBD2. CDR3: CASSFLAGGTYEQYF. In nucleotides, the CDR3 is TGTGCCAGCAGCTTCCTAGCGGGGGGGACCTACGAGCAGTACTTC.